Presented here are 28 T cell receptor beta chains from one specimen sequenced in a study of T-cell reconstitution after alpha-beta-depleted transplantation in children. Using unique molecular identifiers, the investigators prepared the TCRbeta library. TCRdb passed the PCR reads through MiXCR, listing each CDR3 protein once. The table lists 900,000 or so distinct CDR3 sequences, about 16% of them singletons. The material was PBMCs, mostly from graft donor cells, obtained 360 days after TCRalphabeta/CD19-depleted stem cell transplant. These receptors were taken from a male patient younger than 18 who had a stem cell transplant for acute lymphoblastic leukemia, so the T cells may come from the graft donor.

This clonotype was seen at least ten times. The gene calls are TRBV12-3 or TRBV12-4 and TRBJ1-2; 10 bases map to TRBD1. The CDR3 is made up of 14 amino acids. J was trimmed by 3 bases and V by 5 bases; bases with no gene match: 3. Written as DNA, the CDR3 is TGTGCCAGCAGTACAGGGACAGGGGACTATGGCTACACCTTC. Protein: CASSTGTGDYGYTF.

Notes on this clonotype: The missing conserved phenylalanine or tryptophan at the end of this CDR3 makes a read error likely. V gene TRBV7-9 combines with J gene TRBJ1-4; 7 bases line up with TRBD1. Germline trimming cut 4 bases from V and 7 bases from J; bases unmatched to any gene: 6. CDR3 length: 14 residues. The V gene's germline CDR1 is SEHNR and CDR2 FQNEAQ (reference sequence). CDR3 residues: CASSSQGIGEKLFY. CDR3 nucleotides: TGTGCCAGCAGCTCACAGGGGATTGGTGAAAAACTGTTTTAT.

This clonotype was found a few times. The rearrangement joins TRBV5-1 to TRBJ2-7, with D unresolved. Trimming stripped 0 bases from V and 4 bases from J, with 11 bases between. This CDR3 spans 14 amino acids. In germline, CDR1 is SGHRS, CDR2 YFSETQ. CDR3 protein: CASSLAPAWYEQYF. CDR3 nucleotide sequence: TGCGCCAGCAGCTTGGCCCCCGCTTGGTACGAGCAGTACTTC.

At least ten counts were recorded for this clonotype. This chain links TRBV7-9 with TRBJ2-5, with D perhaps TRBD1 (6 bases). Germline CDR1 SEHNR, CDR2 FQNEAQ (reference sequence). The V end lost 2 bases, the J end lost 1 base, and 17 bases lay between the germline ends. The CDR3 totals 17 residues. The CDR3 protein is CASSLWVMDSLQETQYF. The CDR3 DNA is TGTGCCAGCAGCTTATGGGTTATGGACAGTCTCCAAGAGACCCAGTACTTC.

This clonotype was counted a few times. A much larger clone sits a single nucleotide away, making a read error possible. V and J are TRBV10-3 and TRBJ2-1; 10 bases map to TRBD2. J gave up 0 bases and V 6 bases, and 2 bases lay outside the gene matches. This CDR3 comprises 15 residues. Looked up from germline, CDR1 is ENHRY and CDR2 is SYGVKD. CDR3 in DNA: TGTGCCATCAGCCCTAGCGGGAGCTCCTACAATGAGCAGTTCTTC. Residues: CAISPSGSSYNEQFF.

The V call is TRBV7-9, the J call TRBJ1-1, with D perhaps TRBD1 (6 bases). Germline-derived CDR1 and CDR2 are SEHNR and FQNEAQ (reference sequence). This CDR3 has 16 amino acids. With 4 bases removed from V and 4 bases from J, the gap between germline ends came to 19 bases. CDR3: CASSSPDRRGITEAFF. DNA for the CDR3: TGTGCCAGCAGCTCCCCGGATCGCAGGGGCATCACTGAAGCTTTCTTT.

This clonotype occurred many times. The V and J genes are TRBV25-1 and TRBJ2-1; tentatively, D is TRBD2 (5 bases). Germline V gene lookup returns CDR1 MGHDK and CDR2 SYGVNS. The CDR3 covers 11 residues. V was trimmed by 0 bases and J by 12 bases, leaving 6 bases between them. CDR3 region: CASSEYGGQFF. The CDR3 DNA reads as TGTGCCAGCAGTGAATACGGAGGGCAGTTCTTC. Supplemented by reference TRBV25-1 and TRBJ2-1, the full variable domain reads EADIYQTPRYLVIGTGKKITLECSQTMGHDKMYWYQQDPGMELHLIHYSYGVNSTEKGDLSSESTVSRIRTEHFPLTLESARPSHTSQYLCASSEYGGQFFGPGTRLTVL.

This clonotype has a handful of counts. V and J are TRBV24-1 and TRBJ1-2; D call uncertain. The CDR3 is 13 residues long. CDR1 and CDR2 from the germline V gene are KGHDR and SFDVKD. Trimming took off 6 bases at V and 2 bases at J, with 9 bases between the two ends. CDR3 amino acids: CATSSRGNYGYTF. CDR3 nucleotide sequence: TGTGCCACCAGTAGCAGAGGAAACTATGGCTACACCTTC.

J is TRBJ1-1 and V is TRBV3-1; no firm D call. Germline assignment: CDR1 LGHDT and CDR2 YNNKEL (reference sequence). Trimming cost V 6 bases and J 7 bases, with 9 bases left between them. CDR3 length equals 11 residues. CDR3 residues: CASSQTVEAFF. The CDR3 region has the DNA TGTGCCAGCAGTCAAACAGTTGAAGCTTTCTTT.

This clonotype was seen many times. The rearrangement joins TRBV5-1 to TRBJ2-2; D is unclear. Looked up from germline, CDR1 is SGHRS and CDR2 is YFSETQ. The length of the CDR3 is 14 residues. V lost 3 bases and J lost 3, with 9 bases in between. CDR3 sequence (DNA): TGCGCCAGCAGCTACTATAGAGACACCGGGGAGCTGTTTTTT. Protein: CASSYYRDTGELFF.

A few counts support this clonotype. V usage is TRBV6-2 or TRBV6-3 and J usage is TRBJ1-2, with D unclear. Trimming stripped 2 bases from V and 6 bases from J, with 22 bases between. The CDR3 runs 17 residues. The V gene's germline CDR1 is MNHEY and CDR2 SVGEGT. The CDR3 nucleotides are TGTGCCAGCAGTTACGGTTTTTTCGTTTTGGGGAGAGATGGCTACACCTTC. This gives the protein CASSYGFFVLGRDGYTF.

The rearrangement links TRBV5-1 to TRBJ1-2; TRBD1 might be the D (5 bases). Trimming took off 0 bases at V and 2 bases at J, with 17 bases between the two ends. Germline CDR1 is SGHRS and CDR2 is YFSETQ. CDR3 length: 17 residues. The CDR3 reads CASSLARVQKRNYGYTF. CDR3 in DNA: TGCGCCAGCAGCTTGGCCAGGGTACAGAAAAGAAACTATGGCTACACCTTC.

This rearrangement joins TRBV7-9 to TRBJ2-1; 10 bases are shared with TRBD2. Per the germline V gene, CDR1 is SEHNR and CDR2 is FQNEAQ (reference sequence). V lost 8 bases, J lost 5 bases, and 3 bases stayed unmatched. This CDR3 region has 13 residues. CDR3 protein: CASAGTSDNEQFF. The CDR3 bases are TGTGCCAGCGCCGGGACTAGCGACAATGAGCAGTTCTTC.

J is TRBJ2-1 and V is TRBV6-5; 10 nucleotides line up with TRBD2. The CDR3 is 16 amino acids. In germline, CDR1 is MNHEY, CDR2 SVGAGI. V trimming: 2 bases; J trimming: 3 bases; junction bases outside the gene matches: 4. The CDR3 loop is CASSYPRTSGYNEQFF. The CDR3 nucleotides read TGTGCCAGCAGTTACCCTCGGACTAGCGGCTACAATGAGCAGTTCTTC.

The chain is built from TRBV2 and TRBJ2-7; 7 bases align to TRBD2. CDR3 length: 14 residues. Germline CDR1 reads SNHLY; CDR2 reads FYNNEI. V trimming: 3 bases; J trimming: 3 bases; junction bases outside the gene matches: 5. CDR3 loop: CASSDTSVVYEQYF. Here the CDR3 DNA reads TGTGCCAGCAGTGACACTAGCGTTGTCTACGAGCAGTACTTC.

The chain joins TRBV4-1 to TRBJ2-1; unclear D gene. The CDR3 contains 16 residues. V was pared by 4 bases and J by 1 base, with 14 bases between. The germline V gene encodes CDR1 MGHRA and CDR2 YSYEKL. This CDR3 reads CASSLSKSASYNEQFF. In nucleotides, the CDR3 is TGCGCCAGCAGCCTTAGCAAGTCGGCGTCCTACAATGAGCAGTTCTTC.

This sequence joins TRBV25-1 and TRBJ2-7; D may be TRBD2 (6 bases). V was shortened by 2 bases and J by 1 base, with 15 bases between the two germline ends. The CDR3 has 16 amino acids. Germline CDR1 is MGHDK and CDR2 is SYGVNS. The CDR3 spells CASSEPVPGLSYEQYF. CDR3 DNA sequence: TGTGCCAGCAGTGAACCCGTACCGGGACTTTCCTACGAGCAGTACTTC.

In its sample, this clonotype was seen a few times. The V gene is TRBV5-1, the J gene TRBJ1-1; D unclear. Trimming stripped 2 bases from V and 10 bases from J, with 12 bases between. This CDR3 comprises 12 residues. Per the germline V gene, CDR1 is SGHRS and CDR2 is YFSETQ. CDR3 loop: CASSFTGLGAFF. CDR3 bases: TGCGCCAGCAGCTTTACGGGGTTGGGAGCTTTCTTT.

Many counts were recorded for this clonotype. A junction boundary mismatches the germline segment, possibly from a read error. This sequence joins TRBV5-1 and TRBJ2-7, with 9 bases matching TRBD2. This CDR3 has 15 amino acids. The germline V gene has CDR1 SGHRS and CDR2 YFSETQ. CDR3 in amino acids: CASSLVAGGPYEQYF. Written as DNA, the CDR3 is TGTGCCAGCAGCTTAGTTGCGGGAGGGCCCTACGAGCAGTACTTC.

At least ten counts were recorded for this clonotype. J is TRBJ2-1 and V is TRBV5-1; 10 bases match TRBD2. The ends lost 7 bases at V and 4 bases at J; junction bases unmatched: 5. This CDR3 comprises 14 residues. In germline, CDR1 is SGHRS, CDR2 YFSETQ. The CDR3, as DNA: TGCGCCAGCGGGTCACTAGCGGGATACAATGAGCAGTTCTTC. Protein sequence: CASGSLAGYNEQFF.

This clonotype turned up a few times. The CDR3 nucleotides are TGTGCCAGCGGTGAAGTGGCGAGTGGCAATCAGCCCCAGCATTTT. Amino acid sequence: CASGEVASGNQPQHF. The rearrangement uses TRBV11-2 and TRBJ1-5; D is ambiguous. The V gene lost 8 bases and the J gene lost 2 bases, with 16 bases spanning the gap. The V gene's germline CDR1 is SGHAT and CDR2 FQNNGV. The CDR3 is 15 residues long.

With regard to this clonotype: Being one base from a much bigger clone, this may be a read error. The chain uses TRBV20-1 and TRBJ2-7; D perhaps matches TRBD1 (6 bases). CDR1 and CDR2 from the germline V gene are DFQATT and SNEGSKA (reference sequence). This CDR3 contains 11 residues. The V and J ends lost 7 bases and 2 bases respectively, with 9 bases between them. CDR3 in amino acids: CSEGQPYEQYF. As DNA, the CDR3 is TGCAGTGAGGGACAACCCTACGAGCAGTACTTC.

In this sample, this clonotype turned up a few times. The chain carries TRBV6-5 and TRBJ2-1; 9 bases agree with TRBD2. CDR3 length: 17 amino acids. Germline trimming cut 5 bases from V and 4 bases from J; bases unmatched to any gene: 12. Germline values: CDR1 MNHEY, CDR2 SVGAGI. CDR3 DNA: TGTGCCAGCAGTCCCTTATTTATAGCGGGGGTTTACAATGAGCAGTTCTTC. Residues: CASSPLFIAGVYNEQFF.

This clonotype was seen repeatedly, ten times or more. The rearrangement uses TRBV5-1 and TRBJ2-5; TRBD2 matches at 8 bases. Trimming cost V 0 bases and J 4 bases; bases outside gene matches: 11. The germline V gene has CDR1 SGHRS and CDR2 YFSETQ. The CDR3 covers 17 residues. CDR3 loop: CASSLATSGFGGETQYF. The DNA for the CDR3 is TGCGCCAGCAGCTTGGCTACTAGCGGTTTTGGGGGAGAGACCCAGTACTTC.

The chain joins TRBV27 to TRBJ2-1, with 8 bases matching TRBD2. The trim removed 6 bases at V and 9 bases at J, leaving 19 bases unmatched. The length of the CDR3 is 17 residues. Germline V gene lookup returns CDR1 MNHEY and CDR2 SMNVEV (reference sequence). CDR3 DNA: TGTGCCAGCAGAGTCGGGGAGCGAGCGGGAGCTCTCGGTGAGCAGTTCTTC. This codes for CASRVGERAGALGEQFF.

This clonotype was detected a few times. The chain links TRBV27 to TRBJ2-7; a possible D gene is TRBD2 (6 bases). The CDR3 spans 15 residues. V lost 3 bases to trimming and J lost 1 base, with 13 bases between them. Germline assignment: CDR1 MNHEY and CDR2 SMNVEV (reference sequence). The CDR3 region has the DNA TGTGCCAGCAGTTTCCGCCGGGAGACTTCCTACGAGCAGTACTTC. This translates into CASSFRRETSYEQYF.

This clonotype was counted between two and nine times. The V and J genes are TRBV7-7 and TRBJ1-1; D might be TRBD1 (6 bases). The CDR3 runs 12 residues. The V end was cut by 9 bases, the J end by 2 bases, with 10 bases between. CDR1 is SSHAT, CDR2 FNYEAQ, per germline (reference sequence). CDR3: CARVGGNTEAFF. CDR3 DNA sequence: TGTGCCAGAGTAGGGGGTAACACTGAAGCTTTCTTT.

The CDR3, as DNA: TGTGCCAGCAGCACCTCCACTAGCGGGGGCACCGGGGAGCTGTTTTTT. Translation: CASSTSTSGGTGELFF. The gene calls are TRBV3-1 and TRBJ2-2; TRBD2 matches at 11 bases. Germline V CDR1 and CDR2: LGHDT, YNNKEL (reference sequence). This CDR3 region has 16 residues. The V gene end was trimmed by 5 bases and the J gene end by 4 bases; junction bases not matched to a gene: 6.